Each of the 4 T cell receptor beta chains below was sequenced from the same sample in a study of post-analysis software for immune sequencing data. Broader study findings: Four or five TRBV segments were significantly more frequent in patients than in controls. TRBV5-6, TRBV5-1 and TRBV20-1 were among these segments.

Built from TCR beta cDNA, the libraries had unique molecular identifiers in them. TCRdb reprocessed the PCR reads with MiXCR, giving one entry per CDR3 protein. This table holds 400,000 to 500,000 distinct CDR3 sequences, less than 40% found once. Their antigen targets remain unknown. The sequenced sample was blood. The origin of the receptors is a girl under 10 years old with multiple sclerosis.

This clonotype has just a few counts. CDR3 coding DNA: TGTGCCAGCAGTTTATTTAGGCGACACCCACTTTCTGGGGCCAACGTCCTGACTTTC. It encodes CASSLFRRHPLSGANVLTF. The chain couples TRBV28 to TRBJ2-6; no clear D. This CDR3 has 19 amino acids. Germline V gene lookup returns CDR1 MDHEN and CDR2 SYDVKM. Trimming shortened V by 1 base and J by 1 base, and 17 bases separated the two germline ends.

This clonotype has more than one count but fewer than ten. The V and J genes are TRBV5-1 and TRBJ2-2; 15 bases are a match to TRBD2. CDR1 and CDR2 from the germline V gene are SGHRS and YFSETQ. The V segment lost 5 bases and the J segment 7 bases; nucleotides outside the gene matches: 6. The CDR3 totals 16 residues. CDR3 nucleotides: TGCGCCAGCAGGACTCCGGGACTAGCGGGAGGCGGGGAGCTGTTTTTT. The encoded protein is CASRTPGLAGGGELFF.

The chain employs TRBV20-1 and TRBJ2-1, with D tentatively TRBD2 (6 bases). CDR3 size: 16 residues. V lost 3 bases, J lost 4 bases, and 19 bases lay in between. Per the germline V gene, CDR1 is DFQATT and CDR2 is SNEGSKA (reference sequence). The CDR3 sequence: CSARDARGGDYNEQFF. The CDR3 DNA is TGCAGTGCTAGGGACGCTAGGGGAGGTGATTACAATGAGCAGTTCTTC.

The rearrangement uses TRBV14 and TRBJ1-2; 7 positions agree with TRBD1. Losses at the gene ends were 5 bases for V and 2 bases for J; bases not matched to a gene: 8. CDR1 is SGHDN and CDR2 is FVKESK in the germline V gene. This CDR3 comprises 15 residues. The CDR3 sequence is CASSGRDRRNYGYTF. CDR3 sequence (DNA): TGTGCCAGCAGCGGCCGGGACAGACGGAACTATGGCTACACCTTC.